This TCR beta chain emerged from a study of human T cells and chemical hapten exposure. Whole-study results and caveats: Significantly more large CDR3 similarity clusters were formed by expanded TCRs than by controls. Every donor had alopecia, and their immune response may therefore differ from healthy people's.

Trimming took 6 bases from V and 1 from J; bases not matched to a gene: 6. This CDR3 comprises 14 residues. TCRdb passed the RACE reads through MiXCR, listing each CDR3 protein once. The sample consists of around 75,000 distinct CDR3 sequences, approximately 10% of them appearing once. This clonotype has at least ten counts. Its antigen remains unidentified. Described time point: patch test 1, 2 weeks after DPC sensitization. Sample treatment: therapeutic diphenylcyclopropenone sensitization with weekly scalp DPC. The sample here was whole blood, taken in connection with sensitization to the hapten diphenylcyclopropenone (DPC). The TCR was taken from a woman aged 55-70 years with alopecia areata. Some clones in this sample may be carry-over from other donors' samples. The chain is built from TRBV12-3 or TRBV12-4 and TRBJ2-7, with TRBD1 matching 7 bases. The CDR3 nucleotides read TGTGCCAGCAGGATAGGGGGCGCTTCCTACGAGCAGTACTTC. The encoded protein is CASRIGGASYEQYF.